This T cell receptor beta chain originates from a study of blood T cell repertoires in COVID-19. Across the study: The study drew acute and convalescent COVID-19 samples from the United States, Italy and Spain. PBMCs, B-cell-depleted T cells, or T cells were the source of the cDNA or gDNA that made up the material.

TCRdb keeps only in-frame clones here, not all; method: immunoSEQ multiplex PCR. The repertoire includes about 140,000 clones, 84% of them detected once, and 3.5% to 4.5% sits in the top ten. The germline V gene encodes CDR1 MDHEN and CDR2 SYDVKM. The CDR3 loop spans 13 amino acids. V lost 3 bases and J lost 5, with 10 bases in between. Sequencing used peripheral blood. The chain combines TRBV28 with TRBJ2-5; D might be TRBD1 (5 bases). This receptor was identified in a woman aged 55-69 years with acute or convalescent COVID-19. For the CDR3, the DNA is TGTGCCAGCAGTTTCCGGCCAGGGGAGACCCAGTACTTC. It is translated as CASSFRPGETQYF.